These 19 T cell receptor beta chains were sequenced from one sample in a study of identical twins. TCRdb ran MiXCR on the 5' RACE reads and lists one entry per CDR3 protein. Counted here are 250,000 or so distinct CDR3 sequences, roughly 13% occurring once; the ten biggest clones make up roughly 4.2%. This sample also appeared in a second study, on yellow fever vaccine responses in identical twins.

Specimen: memory (CD45RO+) T cells sorted from blood. The receptors stem from a woman under 30 in good health.

This chain links TRBV4-1 with TRBJ2-2; weak D call: TRBD1 (6 bases). Trimming took off 1 base at V and 8 bases at J, with 8 bases between the two ends. Germline CDR1 reads MGHRA; CDR2 reads YSYEKL. The CDR3 length is 13 residues. The CDR3 DNA sequence: TGCGCCAGCAGCCAAGTCAGGGGTGGGGAGCTGTTTTTT. This sequence encodes CASSQVRGGELFF.

This clonotype came up a few times. V is TRBV20-1 and J is TRBJ2-6; 9 bases match TRBD1. The V gene end was trimmed by 0 bases and the J gene end by 4 bases; junction bases not matched to a gene: 7. From germline, CDR1 is DFQATT and CDR2 SNEGSKA (reference sequence). The CDR3 contains 17 residues. The CDR3 nucleotides read TGCAGTGCTAGAGATGGACAGGGGTGGACCGGGGCCAACGTCCTGACTTTC. This sequence encodes CSARDGQGWTGANVLTF.

The chain couples TRBV7-8 to TRBJ1-5; 10 bases map to TRBD1. Germline V gives CDR1 SGHVS, CDR2 FQNEAQ. The junction had 9 bases not matched to a gene; V was cut back by 5 bases and J by 5 bases. This CDR3 comprises 16 residues. The CDR3 sequence is CASSLGRDRGHQPQHF. Written as DNA, the CDR3 is TGTGCCAGCAGCCTAGGCCGGGACAGGGGCCATCAGCCCCAGCATTTT.

The chain recombines TRBV5-5 with TRBJ2-3; possible D gene TRBD2, 6 bases. With 3 bases removed from V and 6 bases from J, the gap between germline ends came to 14 bases. The CDR3 sequence is 14 residues long. CDR1 is SGHKS, CDR2 YYEKEE, per germline (reference sequence). The CDR3 DNA is TGTGCCAGCAGCTCGCTGGGGGGATTCGATACGCAGTATTTT. Translating gives CASSSLGGFDTQYF.

The rearrangement joins TRBV20-1 to TRBJ1-1; 9 bases agree with TRBD1. There are 15 residues in the CDR3. The germline V gene has CDR1 DFQATT and CDR2 SNEGSKA (reference sequence). V was pared by 3 bases and J by 9 bases, with 14 bases of the junction left unmatched. CDR3 residues: CSARDLTGGLKKAFF. The CDR3 nucleotides read TGCAGTGCTAGGGACCTTACAGGGGGCCTTAAGAAAGCTTTCTTT.

This clonotype was observed a few times. The rearrangement links TRBV6-2 or TRBV6-3 to TRBJ2-7; 10 bases match TRBD1. Germline V gives CDR1 MNHEY, CDR2 SVGEGT. This CDR3 region has 15 residues. With 6 bases clipped from V and 2 bases from J, the junction kept 7 bases outside the gene matches. The CDR3 sequence is CASSPDRGSPYEQYF. The CDR3 nucleotides are TGTGCCAGCAGCCCGGACAGGGGGTCCCCCTACGAGCAGTACTTC.

This clonotype was counted at least ten times. The V and J genes are TRBV7-8 and TRBJ2-3; 14 bases align to TRBD2. With 5 bases clipped from V and 6 bases from J, the junction kept 4 bases outside the gene matches. The CDR3 has 15 amino acids. Germline values: CDR1 SGHVS, CDR2 FQNEAQ. The CDR3 loop reads CASSRLAGGVDTQYF. The CDR3 nucleotides read TGTGCCAGCAGCCGACTAGCGGGAGGGGTGGATACGCAGTATTTT.

This clonotype has a handful of counts. The chain couples TRBV14 to TRBJ2-1; TRBD2 matches 12 bases. The CDR3 is 16 residues long. Losses at the gene ends were 5 bases for V and 6 bases for J; bases not matched to a gene: 8. In germline, CDR1 is SGHDN, CDR2 FVKESK. The CDR3 sequence: CASSYHRLAGVNEQFF. CDR3 DNA: TGTGCCAGCAGCTATCATCGACTAGCGGGAGTCAATGAGCAGTTCTTC.

The rearrangement uses TRBV4-1 and TRBJ2-3; TRBD2 matches 10 bases. Germline V CDR1 and CDR2: MGHRA, YSYEKL. The ends lost 2 bases at V and 7 bases at J; junction bases unmatched: 9. The CDR3 is 16 residues long. The CDR3 sequence is CASSQRSGGDFYTQYF. In DNA, the CDR3 is TGCGCCAGCAGCCAACGGAGCGGGGGGGATTTTTATACGCAGTATTTT.

This clonotype was observed a few times. V and J are TRBV5-1 and TRBJ1-1; D call uncertain. Germline-derived CDR1 and CDR2 are SGHRS and YFSETQ. There are 13 residues in the CDR3. Trimming pared 0 bases from V and 1 base from J, leaving 4 bases between. DNA for the CDR3: TGCGCCAGCAGCTTGGAACAGAACACTGAAGCTTTCTTT. This gives the protein CASSLEQNTEAFF.

This clonotype was seen repeatedly, ten times or more. V is TRBV29-1 and J is TRBJ2-7; D is unclear. The germline V gene encodes CDR1 SQVTM and CDR2 ANQGSEA. V lost 0 bases, J lost 0 bases, and 9 bases lay in between. The CDR3 is 14 residues long. The CDR3 coding sequence is TGCAGCGTTGAAGAAGGGCACTCCTCCTACGAGCAGTACTTC. As protein: CSVEEGHSSYEQYF.

This clonotype was seen only a few times. The chain employs TRBV12-3 or TRBV12-4 and TRBJ1-1; 9 bases line up with TRBD1. The CDR3 sequence is 14 residues long. V shed 7 bases and J 4 bases; nucleotides not matched to a gene: 7. CDR3 DNA: TGTGCCAGCACCATACAGGGGGCGGTCACTGAAGCTTTCTTT. This gives the protein CASTIQGAVTEAFF.

This clonotype was counted a few times. CDR3 loop: CASSLAIPGRYEQYF. The CDR3 DNA is TGTGCCAGCAGCTTAGCTATTCCTGGCCGGTACGAGCAGTACTTC. The J gene is TRBJ2-7, the V gene TRBV7-2; D not resolved. Germline V CDR1 and CDR2: SGHTA, FQGNSA. V was cut by 0 bases and J by 4 bases, with 13 bases left in between. This CDR3 is built from 15 residues.

The chain employs TRBV12-3 or TRBV12-4 and TRBJ2-1; D might be TRBD1 or TRBD2, each matching 5 bases. This CDR3 has 13 residues. Trimming stripped 3 bases from V and 10 bases from J, with 13 bases between. CDR3 amino acids: CASSFRLGTEQFF. The DNA for the CDR3 is TGTGCCAGCAGTTTCCGCCTAGGGACGGAGCAGTTCTTC.

The chain is built from TRBV3-1 and TRBJ2-1; 8 bases are shared with TRBD2. The length of the CDR3 is 16 residues. Trimming removed 4 bases from V and 2 bases from J; junction bases left unmatched: 7. Germline-derived CDR1 and CDR2 are LGHDT and YNNKEL (reference sequence). The CDR3 nucleotides read TGTGCCAGCAGCCCCGTTGGTAGCGGGGCCTACAATGAGCAGTTCTTC. Protein: CASSPVGSGAYNEQFF.

The rearrangement joins TRBV5-6 to TRBJ2-3; either TRBD1 or TRBD2 may fit D (5 bases each). The germline gives CDR1 SGHDT, CDR2 YYEEEE. This CDR3 is built from 15 residues. The V gene lost 1 base and the J gene lost 6 bases, with 15 bases spanning the gap. DNA of the CDR3: TGTGCCAGCAGCTTGATGAGGGGCCTGTATGATACGCAGTATTTT. Translation: CASSLMRGLYDTQYF.

The chain uses TRBV20-1 and TRBJ2-5; 11 bases match TRBD2. The CDR3 totals 17 residues. Germline CDR1 DFQATT, CDR2 SNEGSKA (reference sequence). Germline trimming cut 0 bases from V and 7 bases from J; bases unmatched to any gene: 13. This CDR3 is CSARDPTSGSSGGTQYF. The CDR3 bases are TGCAGTGCTAGAGATCCCACTAGCGGGAGTTCCGGCGGGACCCAGTACTTC.

This clonotype was seen ten or more times. V usage is TRBV28 and J usage is TRBJ1-5; tentatively, D is TRBD1 (6 bases). V shed 7 bases and J shed 0 bases, with 13 bases lying between them. This CDR3 comprises 15 residues. Germline V lookup: CDR1 MDHEN, CDR2 SYDVKM. The CDR3, as DNA: TGTGCCAGCATGAGGGGGGGATATAGCAATCAGCCCCAGCATTTT. Its translation is CASMRGGYSNQPQHF. Looking up the rest from reference TRBV28 and TRBJ1-5 gives the full variable domain: DVKVTQSSRYLVKRTGEKVFLECVQDMDHENMFWYRQDPGLGLRLIYFSYDVKMKEKGDIPEGYSVSREKKERFSLILESASTNQTSMYLCASMRGGYSNQPQHFGDGTRLSIL.

The chain combines TRBV9 with TRBJ2-5, with 9 bases matching TRBD2. There are 17 residues in the CDR3. Germline values: CDR1 SGDLS, CDR2 YYNGEE. Trimming cost V 2 bases and J 0 bases; bases outside gene matches: 8. Here the CDR3 DNA reads TGTGCCAGCAGCGTTGGTGCGGGAGGGAGCTACCAAGAGACCCAGTACTTC. It specifies CASSVGAGGSYQETQYF.